This entry is about one T cell receptor (beta chain). Its target is unknown. The CDR3 is 17 residues long. The germline gives CDR1 SGHRS, CDR2 YFSETQ. Trimming pared 4 bases from V and 0 bases from J, leaving 19 bases between. Using immunoSEQ multiplex PCR, the repertoire was profiled, and TCRdb retains in-frame clones only, with some absent. Counted here are over 1,500 clones, roughly 35% occurring once; the ten biggest clones make up 11%. These data are taken from a study of T cells in localized non-small cell lung cancer. Study conclusions and caveats: Adjacent lung held a median around 60 of the top 100 tumor clones.

This clonotype originated in a male donor aged 60 or older with stage III squamous cell lung carcinoma. The starting material was normal lung tissue next to the tumor, obtained before any cancer treatment. This chain links TRBV5-1 with TRBJ1-1; TRBD1 is a possible D gene (5 bases). The CDR3 nucleotides read TGCGCCAGCAGCGAACCCCCCTTGCGGACATTGAACACTGAAGCTTTCTTT. It codes for CASSEPPLRTLNTEAFF.